This TCR beta chain was profiled in a study of beta chain features in type 1 diabetes. Notes on the study in general: A closer apparent resemblance between naive, central memory and Treg TCRB repertoires was seen in patients than in healthy donors. There was a moderate but significant shortening of TCRB CDR3s in all four CD4+ subsets of Type 1 diabetes patients.

cDNA synthesis used the whole RNA isolate, giving expressed TCRB sequences. The study sequenced naive, central memory and regulatory T cell samples to an average of roughly 4 million reads. Repertoires were generated with immunoSEQ multiplex PCR, while TCRdb's copy carries only in-frame clones and drops some. The repertoire holds more than 300,000 clones, with over 9.5% as singletons. This clone showed up just once. Its target is unknown. Markers CD45RO/CCR7/CD25/CD127/CD95/CD27 served to sort CD4+ naive, central memory, regulatory and stem cell-like memory cells. Each sorted population was over 98% pure. Sequencing used naive CD4+ T cells from blood. This clonotype was sampled from a woman younger than 35 with type 1 diabetes.

DNA of the CDR3: TGTGCCAGCAGCTGGAGCGCAGCGAACACCGGGGAGCTGTTTTTT. This sequence encodes CASSWSAANTGELFF. The chain couples TRBV7-3 to TRBJ2-2; D gene unclear. The length of the CDR3 is 15 residues. V lost 4 bases to trimming and J lost 0 bases, with 9 bases between them. CDR1 and CDR2 (germline): SGHTA, FQGTGA. Together with reference TRBV7-3 and TRBJ2-2, the CDR3 gives the full variable domain: GAGVSQTPSNKVTEKGKYVELRCDPISGHTALYWYRQSLGQGPEFLIYFQGTGAADDSGLPNDRFFAVRPEGSVSTLKIQRTERGDSAVYLCASSWSAANTGELFFGEGSRLTVL.